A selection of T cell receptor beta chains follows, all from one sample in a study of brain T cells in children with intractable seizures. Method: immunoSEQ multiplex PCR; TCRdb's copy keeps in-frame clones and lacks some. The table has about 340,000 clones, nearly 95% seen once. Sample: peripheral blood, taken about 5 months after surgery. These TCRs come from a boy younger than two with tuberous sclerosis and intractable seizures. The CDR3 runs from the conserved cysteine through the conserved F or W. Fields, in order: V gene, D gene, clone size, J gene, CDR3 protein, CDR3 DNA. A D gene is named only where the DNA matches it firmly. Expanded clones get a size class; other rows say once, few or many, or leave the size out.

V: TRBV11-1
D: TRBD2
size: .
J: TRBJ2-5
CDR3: CASSPEREKWETQYF
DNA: TGTGCCAGCAGCCCCGAGCGGGAGAAGTGGGAGACCCAGTACTTC

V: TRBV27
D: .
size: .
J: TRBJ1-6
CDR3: CASSWARVLSGSSYNSPLHF
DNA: TGTGCCAGCAGCTGGGCGCGGGTATTAAGTGGGAGCTCCTATAATTCACCCCTCCACTTT

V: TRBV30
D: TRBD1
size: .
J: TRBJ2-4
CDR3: CAWSGQGNIQYF
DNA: TGTGCCTGGAGTGGACAGGGAAACATTCAGTACTTC

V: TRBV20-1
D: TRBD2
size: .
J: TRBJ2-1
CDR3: CSASLSGGGNEQFF
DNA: TGCAGTGCTAGTTTGTCGGGAGGGGGGAATGAGCAGTTCTTC

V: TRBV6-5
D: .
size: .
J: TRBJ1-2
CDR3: CASSYRPGSNYGYTF
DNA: TGTGCCAGCAGTTACCGCCCCGGTTCAAACTATGGCTACACCTTC

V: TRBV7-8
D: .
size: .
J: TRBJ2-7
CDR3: CASSSRGIYEQYF
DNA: TGTGCCAGCAGCAGCCGGGGAATTTACGAGCAGTACTTC

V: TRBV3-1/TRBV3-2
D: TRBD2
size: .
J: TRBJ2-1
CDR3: CASSQGGGRSYNEQFF
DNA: TGTGCCAGCAGCCAAGGCGGCGGGAGGTCGTACAATGAGCAGTTCTTC

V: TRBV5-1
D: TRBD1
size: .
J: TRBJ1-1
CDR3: CASSFRGGNTEAFF
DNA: TGCGCCAGCAGCTTCAGGGGGGGTAATACTGAAGCTTTCTTT

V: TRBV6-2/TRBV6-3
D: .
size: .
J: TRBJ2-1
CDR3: CASSSLFSYNEQFF
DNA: TGTGCCAGCAGTTCACTGTTCTCCTACAATGAGCAGTTCTTC

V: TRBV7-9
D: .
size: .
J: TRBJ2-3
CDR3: CASRSFSTDTQYF
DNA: TGTGCCAGCAGGTCCTTTAGCACAGATACGCAGTATTTT

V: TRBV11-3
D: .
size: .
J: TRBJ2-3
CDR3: CASSLGDPPVTQYF
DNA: TGTGCCAGCAGCTTAGGGGACCCCCCGGTTACGCAGTATTTT

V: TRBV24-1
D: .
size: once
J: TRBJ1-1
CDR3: CATSGGGLDGEAFF
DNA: TGTGCCACCAGTGGTGGCGGGCTCGACGGGGAAGCTTTCTTT

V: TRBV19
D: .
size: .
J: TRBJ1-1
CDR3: CASTGVVNRFMNTEAFF
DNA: TGTGCCAGTACCGGAGTTGTAAACAGATTCATGAACACTGAAGCTTTCTTT

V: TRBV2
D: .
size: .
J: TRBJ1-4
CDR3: CASNSVNEKLFF
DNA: TGTGCCAGCAACTCTGTTAATGAAAAACTGTTTTTT

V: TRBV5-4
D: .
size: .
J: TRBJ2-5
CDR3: CASSSYDTEYETQYF
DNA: TGTGCCAGCAGCTCATACGACACAGAGTACGAGACCCAGTACTTC

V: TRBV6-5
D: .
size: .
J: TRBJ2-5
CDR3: CASSYRGAQETQYF
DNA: TGTGCCAGCAGTTACAGGGGAGCCCAAGAGACCCAGTACTTC

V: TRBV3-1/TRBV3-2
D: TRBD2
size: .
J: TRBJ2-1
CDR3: CASSRPGLAATNEQFF
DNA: TGTGCCAGCAGCCGTCCGGGACTAGCGGCTACCAATGAGCAGTTCTTC

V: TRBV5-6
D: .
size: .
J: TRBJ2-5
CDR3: CASSGPDAEQETQYF
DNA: TGTGCCAGCAGCGGCCCTGATGCGGAACAAGAGACCCAGTACTTC

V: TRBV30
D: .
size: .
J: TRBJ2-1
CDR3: CAWTSGSYNEQFF
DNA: TGTGCCTGGACCAGCGGCTCCTACAATGAGCAGTTCTTC

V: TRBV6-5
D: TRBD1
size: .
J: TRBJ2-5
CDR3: CASRRGQGVPETQYF
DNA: TGTGCCAGCAGACGGGGACAGGGGGTCCCAGAGACCCAGTACTTC

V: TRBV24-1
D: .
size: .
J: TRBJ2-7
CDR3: CATSVPPSPEDGEQYF
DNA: TGTGCCACCAGTGTCCCCCCTAGTCCGGAGGACGGCGAGCAGTACTTC

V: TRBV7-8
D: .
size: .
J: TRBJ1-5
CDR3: CASSLGLRGGNQPQHF
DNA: TGTGCCAGCAGCTTAGGTCTCAGGGGAGGCAATCAGCCCCAGCATTTT

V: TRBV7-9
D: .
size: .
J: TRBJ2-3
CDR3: CASSLALVDTQYF
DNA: TGTGCCAGCAGCTTAGCGCTAGTGGATACGCAGTATTTT

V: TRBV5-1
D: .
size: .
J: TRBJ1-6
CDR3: CASSLAEQNLPPLHF
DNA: TGCGCCAGCAGCTTGGCCGAACAGAACCTACCACCCCTCCACTTT

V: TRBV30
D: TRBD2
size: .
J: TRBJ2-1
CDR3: CAWSVLSSGREQFF
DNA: TGTGCCTGGAGTGTACTTTCTAGCGGCCGGGAGCAGTTCTTC

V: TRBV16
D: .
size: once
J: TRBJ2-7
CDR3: CASSLNRDRSYEQYF
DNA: TGTGCCAGCAGCCTAAATAGGGACCGTTCCTACGAGCAGTACTTC

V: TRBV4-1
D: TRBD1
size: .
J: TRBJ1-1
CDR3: CASSHPGTENTEAFF
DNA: TGCGCCAGCAGCCACCCCGGGACAGAGAACACTGAAGCTTTCTTT

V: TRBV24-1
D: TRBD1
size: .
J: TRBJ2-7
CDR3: CATSDPGQGVYEQYF
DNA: TGTGCCACCAGTGATCCGGGACAGGGGGTTTACGAGCAGTACTTC

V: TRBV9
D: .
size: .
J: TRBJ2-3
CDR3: CASSVGADTDTQYF
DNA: TGTGCCAGCAGCGTAGGGGCAGACACAGATACGCAGTATTTT

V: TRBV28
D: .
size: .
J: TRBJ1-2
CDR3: CASSLVRKAGGYTF
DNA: TGTGCCAGCAGTTTGGTTAGGAAGGCAGGTGGCTACACCTTC

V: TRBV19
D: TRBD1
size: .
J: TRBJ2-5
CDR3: CASSMTGTVYGETQYF
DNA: TGTGCCAGTAGTATGACCGGGACAGTATACGGAGAGACCCAGTACTTC

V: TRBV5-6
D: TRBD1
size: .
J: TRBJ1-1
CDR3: CASSTGTGEAFF
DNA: TGTGCCAGCAGCACCGGGACAGGGGAAGCTTTCTTT

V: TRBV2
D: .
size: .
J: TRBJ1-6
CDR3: CASSEALVGNSPLHF
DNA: TGTGCCAGCAGTGAAGCGCTCGTAGGGAATTCACCCCTCCACTTT

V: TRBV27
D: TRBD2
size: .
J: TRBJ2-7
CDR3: CASSLGGRAFHEQYF
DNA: TGTGCCAGCAGTTTGGGCGGGAGGGCCTTCCACGAGCAGTACTTC

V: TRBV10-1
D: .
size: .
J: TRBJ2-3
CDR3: CASSESKGEGTDTQYF
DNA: TGCGCCAGCAGTGAGTCGAAAGGGGAGGGCACAGATACGCAGTATTTT

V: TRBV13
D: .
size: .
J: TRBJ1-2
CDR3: CASSLDLGSYGYTF
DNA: TGTGCCAGCAGCTTAGATTTGGGGAGCTATGGCTACACCTTC

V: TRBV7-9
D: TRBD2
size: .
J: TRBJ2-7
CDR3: CASSFSASGDSSYEQYF
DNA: TGTGCCAGCAGCTTTTCGGCTAGCGGAGATAGCTCCTACGAGCAGTACTTC

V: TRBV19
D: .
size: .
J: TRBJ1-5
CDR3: CASTDRTREQPQHF
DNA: TGTGCCAGTACCGACCGGACTCGGGAGCAGCCCCAGCATTTT

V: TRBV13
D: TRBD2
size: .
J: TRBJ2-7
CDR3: CASSPERLAGPYEQYF
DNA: TGTGCCAGCAGCCCCGAGCGACTAGCGGGGCCCTACGAGCAGTACTTC

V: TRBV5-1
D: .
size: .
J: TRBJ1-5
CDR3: CASSLAGGNQPQHF
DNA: TGCGCCAGCAGCTTGGCCGGAGGGAATCAGCCCCAGCATTTT